Listed below are T cell receptor beta chains from one sample, sequenced in a study of shared clonotypes between healthy human individuals. Sequenced by immunoSEQ multiplex PCR; TCRdb stores in-frame clones only, minus some. In the table there are over 2 million clones, around 93% of which are singletons. Sequenced sample: naive CD4+ T cells from PBMCs. These receptors originate from a young man in good health. Some clones in this sample may be carry-over from other donors' samples. The CDR3 runs from the conserved cysteine through the conserved F or W. The order of the fields is V gene, clone size, J gene, D gene, CDR3 protein, CDR3 DNA. A D gene is named only where the DNA matches it firmly. Size is stated for part of the rows, as once, few or many counts, or as a class when the clone is expanded.

V: TRBV27; size: -; J: TRBJ1-1; D: -; CDR3: CASSFRVEGSTEAFF; DNA: TGTGCCAGCAGTTTTAGAGTTGAGGGATCCACTGAAGCTTTCTTT
V: TRBV7-6; size: -; J: TRBJ2-7; D: -; CDR3: CASSLALEQAPPYEQYF; DNA: TGTGCCAGCAGCTTAGCGTTGGAACAGGCCCCTCCCTACGAGCAGTACTTC
V: TRBV7-9; size: -; J: TRBJ2-3; D: TRBD2; CDR3: CASSPGTSGPTDTQYF; DNA: TGTGCCAGCAGCCCCGGGACTAGCGGCCCCACAGATACGCAGTATTTT
V: TRBV5-1; size: -; J: TRBJ2-1; D: TRBD2; CDR3: CASSLDRRSGRNEQFF; DNA: TGCGCCAGCAGCTTGGACAGGAGGAGCGGGAGAAATGAGCAGTTCTTC
V: TRBV6-1; size: -; J: TRBJ2-7; D: -; CDR3: CASSEGSASYEQYF; DNA: TGTGCCAGCAGTGAAGGTAGCGCCTCCTACGAGCAGTACTTC
V: TRBV18; size: -; J: TRBJ2-1; D: -; CDR3: CASSPGQIHYNEQFF; DNA: TGTGCCAGCTCACCAGGGCAGATCCATTACAATGAGCAGTTCTTC
V: TRBV19; size: once; J: TRBJ2-4; D: -; CDR3: CASSSPGFAYIQYF; DNA: TGTGCCAGTAGTTCCCCAGGCTTCGCGTACATTCAGTACTTC
V: TRBV4-1; size: -; J: TRBJ1-1; D: -; CDR3: CASSQAMAGMNTEAFF; DNA: TGCGCCAGCAGCCAAGCTATGGCCGGGATGAACACTGAAGCTTTCTTT
V: TRBV10-3; size: -; J: TRBJ2-7; D: TRBD2; CDR3: CAISGHSGGPNYEQYF; DNA: TGTGCCATCAGTGGGCATTCGGGAGGGCCGAACTACGAGCAGTACTTC
V: TRBV29-1; size: -; J: TRBJ2-1; D: TRBD1; CDR3: CSATGLGASYNEQFF; DNA: TGCAGCGCGACAGGGTTGGGCGCGTCCTACAATGAGCAGTTCTTC
V: TRBV7-9; size: -; J: TRBJ2-3; D: TRBD1; CDR3: CASSRQSTGVDTQYF; DNA: TGTGCCAGCAGCCGACAATCTACAGGGGTAGATACGCAGTATTTT
V: TRBV7-2; size: -; J: TRBJ2-1; D: -; CDR3: CASSLAYGYNEQFF; DNA: TGTGCCAGCAGCTTAGCGTACGGGTACAATGAGCAGTTCTTC
V: TRBV5-1; size: -; J: TRBJ2-7; D: TRBD1; CDR3: CASSLETGPPSYEQYF; DNA: TGCGCCAGCAGCTTGGAGACAGGGCCCCCGTCCTACGAGCAGTACTTC
V: TRBV5-1; size: -; J: TRBJ1-1; D: -; CDR3: CASSYDRRMNTEAFF; DNA: TGCGCCAGCAGCTACGACAGGCGGATGAACACTGAAGCTTTCTTT
V: TRBV7-2; size: -; J: TRBJ2-2; D: -; CDR3: CASSLGIGGPGVAGELFF; DNA: TGTGCCAGCAGCTTAGGCATCGGCGGGCCAGGGGTAGCCGGGGAGCTGTTTTTT
V: TRBV28; size: -; J: TRBJ2-1; D: TRBD2; CDR3: CASSFRGLAGGRSYNEQFF; DNA: TGTGCCAGCAGTTTCAGGGGACTAGCGGGAGGACGGTCCTACAATGAGCAGTTCTTC
V: TRBV30; size: -; J: TRBJ2-1; D: TRBD2; CDR3: CAWSPRRGYNEQFF; DNA: TGTGCCTGGAGCCCAAGGCGGGGGTACAATGAGCAGTTCTTC
V: TRBV12-5; size: -; J: TRBJ1-1; D: -; CDR3: CASGFRGGTEAFF; DNA: TGTGCTAGTGGTTTTCGAGGTGGCACTGAAGCTTTCTTT
V: TRBV27; size: -; J: TRBJ2-7; D: -; CDR3: CASSLGGALDEQYF; DNA: TGTGCCAGCAGTTTAGGGGGGGCCCTCGACGAGCAGTACTTC
V: TRBV5-6; size: -; J: TRBJ2-7; D: TRBD2; CDR3: CASSYGPGTSAYEQYF; DNA: TGTGCCAGCAGCTATGGCCCCGGGACTAGCGCGTACGAGCAGTACTTC
V: TRBV4-3; size: -; J: TRBJ2-7; D: -; CDR3: CASSQDFRGRLGREQYF; DNA: TGCGCCAGCAGCCAAGATTTTCGGGGTCGGCTCGGTCGCGAGCAGTACTTC
V: TRBV6-5; size: -; J: TRBJ2-7; D: -; CDR3: CASTRDKEQYF; DNA: TGTGCCAGCACCCGAGACAAAGAGCAGTACTTC
V: TRBV28; size: -; J: TRBJ2-5; D: TRBD2; CDR3: CASSLPRGGRETQYF; DNA: TGTGCCAGCAGTTTACCCCGGGGGGGCAGAGAGACCCAGTACTTC
V: TRBV30; size: few; J: TRBJ1-1; D: -; CDR3: CAWKSGTMNTEAFF; DNA: TGTGCCTGGAAGTCAGGGACGATGAACACTGAAGCTTTCTTT
V: TRBV30; size: -; J: TRBJ2-5; D: -; CDR3: CAWGGETQYF; DNA: TGTGCCTGGGGGGGGGAGACCCAGTACTTC
V: TRBV15; size: -; J: TRBJ1-4; D: -; CDR3: CATSREGQDNEKLFF; DNA: TGTGCCACCAGCAGAGAAGGGCAGGATAATGAAAAACTGTTTTTT
V: TRBV4-1; size: -; J: TRBJ1-4; D: -; CDR3: CASSQSQGRTNEKLFF; DNA: TGCGCCAGCAGCCAATCTCAGGGGCGAACTAATGAAAAACTGTTTTTT